These 30 T cell receptor beta chains were all obtained from the same sample, sequenced in a study of cytomegalovirus exposure and HLA in healthy donors. The PCR ran on 60 Vbeta and 13 Jbeta primers. Method: immunoSEQ multiplex PCR; TCRdb's copy keeps in-frame clones and lacks some. The top ten hold around 1.6% of the sample, which has some 200,000 clones, 80% to 85% seen once. Sequencing was done on a sample of PBMCs. The receptors originated from a man aged 50 to 60 in good health and CMV-seronegative.

This clone turned up a few times. J is TRBJ1-1 and V is TRBV6-6, with 7 bases lining up with TRBD1. Germline V gives CDR1 MNHNY, CDR2 SVGAGI (reference sequence). CDR3 length: 13 amino acids. V trimming: 10 bases; J trimming: 4 bases; junction bases outside the gene matches: 9. CDR3 nucleotides: TGTGCCATCATGAACAGGGGATCCACTGAAGCTTTCTTT. Its translation is CAIMNRGSTEAFF.

V is TRBV28 and J is TRBJ2-1; 15 bases are shared with TRBD2. Germline V gene lookup returns CDR1 MDHEN and CDR2 SYDVKM. Losses at the gene ends were 6 bases for V and 0 bases for J; bases not matched to a gene: 9. The CDR3 is made up of 19 amino acids. The CDR3 bases are TGTGCCAGCAGGCTTACCGGGACTAGCGGGGGGAGCTCCTACAATGAGCAGTTCTTC. Its translation is CASRLTGTSGGSSYNEQFF.

This chain links TRBV19 with TRBJ2-1, with a weak D call TRBD2 (6 bases). The CDR3 loop spans 17 amino acids. The V end lost 4 bases, the J end lost 8 bases, and 24 bases lay between the germline ends. CDR1 and CDR2 (germline): LNHDA, SQIVND (reference sequence). The CDR3 protein is CASSTSATSYSRYEQFF. The DNA for the CDR3 is TGTGCCAGTAGTACCTCCGCCACTAGCTATAGTAGGTATGAGCAGTTCTTC.

This rearrangement joins TRBV1 to TRBJ2-1; no DNA check was done on the table's D call, TRBD2. TRBV1 is labeled a pseudogene. This CDR3 comprises 14 residues. The CDR3 loop reads CTSSQDQLAESEFF. CDR3 sequence (DNA): TGCACCAGCAGCCAGGACCAATTAGCGGAATCAGAGTTCTTC.

Only one count was recorded for this clone. The chain has TRBV10-3 and TRBJ2-1, with 7 bases aligning to TRBD2. Germline CDR1 is ENHRY and CDR2 is SYGVKD. This CDR3 region has 15 residues. V trimming: 7 bases; J trimming: 4 bases; junction bases outside the gene matches: 10. The CDR3: CAIKTSGKEYNEQFF. Here the CDR3 DNA reads TGTGCCATCAAAACGAGCGGGAAAGAATACAATGAGCAGTTCTTC.

V gene TRBV7-9 combines with J gene TRBJ2-1; 8 nucleotides align to TRBD1. CDR3 length: 17 residues. V dropped 5 bases and J dropped 0; count of bases not matched to a gene: 9. In germline, CDR1 is SEHNR, CDR2 FQNEAQ (reference sequence). CDR3 nucleotide sequence: TGTGCCAGCAGCCCGACTGACAGGGGAAGCTCCTACAATGAGCAGTTCTTC. It encodes CASSPTDRGSSYNEQFF.

The chain couples TRBV7-8 to TRBJ2-2; TRBD2 agrees at 7 bases. This CDR3 has 14 residues. V was pared by 3 bases and J by 11 bases, with 9 bases of the junction left unmatched. CDR1 is SGHVS and CDR2 is FQNEAQ in the germline V gene. This CDR3 is CASSLFPGRAELFF. The DNA for the CDR3 is TGTGCCAGCAGCTTGTTTCCAGGGAGGGCCGAGCTGTTTTTT.

This clone showed up just once. The chain recombines TRBV6-6 with TRBJ2-2, with 7 bases that match TRBD1. Trimming at V came to 6 bases and at J to 6 bases, leaving 13 bases not matched to a gene. Germline CDR1 and CDR2: MNHNY and SVGAGI (reference sequence). The CDR3 extends over 16 amino acids. Here the CDR3 reads CASSPPTGIVSGELFF. CDR3 DNA: TGTGCCAGCAGCCCCCCGACAGGGATTGTATCCGGGGAGCTGTTTTTT.

The chain carries TRBV19 and TRBJ1-2, with D hard to call. Germline values: CDR1 LNHDA, CDR2 SQIVND (reference sequence). V lost 3 bases and J lost 5, with 10 bases in between. The CDR3 sequence is 13 residues long. In DNA, the CDR3 is TGTGCCAGTAGTATCGGTTCCGAGTATGGCTACACCTTC. Translated: CASSIGSEYGYTF.

J is TRBJ1-5 and V is TRBV12-5, with a tentative D call TRBD1 (6 bases). Germline CDR1 is LGHNT and CDR2 is FRNRAP. V lost 6 bases and J 3 bases, leaving 12 bases between the germline ends. The CDR3 length is 14 residues. CDR3 nucleotides: TGTGCTAGTGGAGGGGACATTAACAATCAGCCCCAGCATTTT. Its translation is CASGGDINNQPQHF.

This clone was seen only once. J is TRBJ2-3 and V is TRBV18; D remains unclear. The V gene lost 3 bases and the J gene lost 2 bases, with 12 bases spanning the gap. The length of the CDR3 is 15 residues. Looked up from germline, CDR1 is KGHSH and CDR2 is LQKENI. The CDR3 region has the DNA TGTGCCAGCTCACCGAGATACAGTGACACAGATACGCAGTATTTT. Amino acid sequence: CASSPRYSDTDTQYF.

V gene TRBV18 combines with J gene TRBJ2-7, with 8 positions matching TRBD1. The CDR3 sequence is 14 residues long. The V gene end was trimmed by 1 base and the J gene end by 4 bases; junction bases not matched to a gene: 3. The V gene's germline CDR1 is KGHSH and CDR2 LQKENI. DNA for the CDR3: TGTGCCAGCTCACCACGCAGGGGGCTATACGAGCAGTACTTC. Protein product: CASSPRRGLYEQYF.

The chain carries TRBV5-6 and TRBJ2-5; TRBD1 matches 7 bases. J was trimmed by 1 base and V by 0 bases; bases with no gene match: 3. The CDR3 is 15 amino acids. Germline CDR1 is SGHDT and CDR2 is YYEEEE. This chain's CDR3 is CASSLGQGAQETQYF. CDR3 DNA: TGTGCCAGCAGCTTGGGACAGGGAGCCCAAGAGACCCAGTACTTC.

This clone has a handful of counts. V is TRBV11-2 and J is TRBJ2-1; D is possibly TRBD2 (6 bases). Trimming took 5 bases from V and 2 from J, leaving 16 bases between them. CDR3 size: 16 residues. The V gene's germline CDR1 is SGHAT and CDR2 FQNNGV. Written as DNA, the CDR3 is TGTGCCAGCAGCCGCGGGACCGGGAGTCCCTACAATGAGCAGTTCTTC. Its translation is CASSRGTGSPYNEQFF.

This clone was seen only once. The chain couples TRBV28 to TRBJ1-2; maybe TRBD1 (5 bases). Germline V lookup: CDR1 MDHEN, CDR2 SYDVKM. This CDR3 has 15 residues. The V and J ends lost 2 bases and 4 bases respectively, with 14 bases between them. The CDR3 protein is CASSLEQARLYGYTF. CDR3 in DNA: TGTGCCAGCAGTTTAGAACAGGCCAGGCTCTATGGCTACACCTTC.

V usage is TRBV6-4 and J usage is TRBJ2-5; 12 bases fit TRBD1. The J call could be wrong; TRBJ2-7 is a better fit for the DNA end. The CDR3 spans 18 residues. From germline, CDR1 is MRHNA and CDR2 SNTAGT. In nucleotides, the CDR3 is TGTGCCAGCAGACCCGGGACAGGGGGCCCACCCGGATGCTACGAGCAGTACTTC. It encodes CASRPGTGGPPGCYEQYF.

The chain is built from TRBV15 and TRBJ1-4; weak D call: TRBD1 (5 bases). The germline gives CDR1 LNHNV, CDR2 YYDKDF (reference sequence). Trimming left V 0 bases short and J 8 bases short, with 13 bases between. The CDR3 is 15 residues long. The CDR3 coding sequence is TGTGCCACCAGCAGAGATATTGGGGCAGGGGAAAAACTGTTTTTT. Amino acids: CATSRDIGAGEKLFF.

The chain has TRBV14 and TRBJ2-2; 12 bases fit TRBD2. The CDR3 is 19 amino acids. The germline V gene encodes CDR1 SGHDN and CDR2 FVKESK. The V gene end was trimmed by 0 bases and the J gene end by 6 bases; junction bases not matched to a gene: 11. The CDR3: CASSQDLIRLAGEAGELFF. The CDR3 DNA reads as TGTGCCAGCAGCCAAGATCTGATTCGACTAGCGGGAGAGGCCGGGGAGCTGTTTTTT.

The chain has TRBV5-1 and TRBJ2-1; 13 bases are shared with TRBD2. V dropped 5 bases and J dropped 6; count of bases not matched to a gene: 5. Germline V gene sequence: CDR1 SGHRS, CDR2 YFSETQ. The length of the CDR3 is 15 residues. The CDR3 protein is CASSPGLAGRNEQFF. CDR3 DNA sequence: TGCGCCAGCAGTCCGGGACTAGCGGGACGCAATGAGCAGTTCTTC.

For the CDR3, the DNA is TGCGCCAGTCCCCAACAGGGTATGGGGAACACTGAAGCTTTCTTT. This gives the protein CASPQQGMGNTEAFF. V and J are TRBV5-1 and TRBJ1-1, with a weak D call TRBD1 (6 bases). The CDR3 runs to 15 residues. The germline V gene has CDR1 SGHRS and CDR2 YFSETQ. V lost 8 bases and J lost 1, with 18 bases in between.

This chain links TRBV6-5 with TRBJ2-7; possible D gene TRBD2, 5 bases. This CDR3 has 11 amino acids. Deletions cut 6 bases from V and 3 bases from J, with 6 bases between. The germline V gene has CDR1 MNHEY and CDR2 SVGAGI. The CDR3 DNA sequence: TGTGCCAGCAGCGAGGGCTACGAGCAGTACTTC. Amino acids: CASSEGYEQYF.

This chain connects TRBV13 to TRBJ1-2; D perhaps matches TRBD1 (6 bases). Trimming removed 6 bases at V and 3 bases at J, with 11 bases between. This CDR3 contains 13 residues. Germline values: CDR1 PRHDT, CDR2 FYEKMQ (reference sequence). CDR3 protein: CASRLHRDYGYTF. In nucleotides, the CDR3 is TGTGCCAGCAGACTACACAGGGACTATGGCTACACCTTC.

The genes are TRBV21-1 and TRBJ2-1; the D segment call TRBD1 is taken from the table without a DNA check. TRBV21-1 is labeled a pseudogene. This CDR3 is built from 19 residues. In DNA form, the CDR3 reads TGTGCCAGCAGCAAATCCGGGACAGGTCCCCCGAGCTCCTACAATGAGCAGTTCTTC. This gives the protein CASSKSGTGPPSSYNEQFF.

V usage is TRBV5-1 and J usage is TRBJ2-7; D call uncertain. The CDR3 runs 12 residues. Trimming took 4 bases from V and 1 from J, leaving 6 bases between them. The germline CDR1 and CDR2 sequences are SGHRS and YFSETQ. CDR3 bases: TGCGCCAGCAGCCAGAATTCCTACGAGCAGTACTTC. Translated, it gives CASSQNSYEQYF.

The chain couples TRBV7-2 to TRBJ2-7, with 11 bases that match TRBD1. Germline lookup yields CDR1 SGHTA and CDR2 FQGNSA. V was pared by 5 bases and J by 6 bases, with 12 bases of the junction left unmatched. The CDR3 runs 16 residues. The CDR3 loop is CASSPQHPGQGGEQYF. Here the CDR3 DNA reads TGTGCCAGCAGCCCGCAACATCCGGGACAGGGGGGCGAGCAGTACTTC. Using reference TRBV7-2 and TRBJ2-7 for the parts outside the CDR3, the full variable domain is GAGVSQSPSNKVTEKGKDVELRCDPISGHTALYWYRQSLGQGLEFLIYFQGNSAPDKSGLPSDRFSAERTGGSVSTLTIQRTQQEDSAVYLCASSPQHPGQGGEQYFGPGTRLTVT.

The chain combines TRBV4-3 with TRBJ2-7; 7 bases map to TRBD1. The CDR3 loop spans 16 amino acids. The germline CDR1 and CDR2 sequences are LGHNA and YSLEER. The J segment lost 0 bases and the V segment lost 0 bases, leaving 5 bases of the junction unmatched. The CDR3 reads CASSQDRTGDSYEQYF. Here the CDR3 DNA reads TGCGCCAGCAGCCAAGATCGTACAGGGGACTCCTACGAGCAGTACTTC.

The V call is TRBV4-3, the J call TRBJ1-1; D is unclear. The CDR3 has 15 residues. V was pared by 1 base and J by 1 base, with 10 bases between. Germline assignment: CDR1 LGHNA and CDR2 YSLEER. The CDR3 DNA reads as TGCGCCAGCAGCCAAGTCCTAACCCAGAACACTGAAGCTTTCTTT. Amino acid sequence: CASSQVLTQNTEAFF.

The chain recombines TRBV7-9 with TRBJ2-7; D is undetermined. Trimming stripped 1 base from V and 7 bases from J, with 8 bases between. The germline V gene has CDR1 SEHNR and CDR2 FQNEAQ (reference sequence). The length of the CDR3 is 12 residues. The chain's CDR3 is CASSLEAGEQYF. DNA of the CDR3: TGTGCCAGCAGCTTAGAGGCCGGGGAGCAGTACTTC.

V usage is TRBV19 and J usage is TRBJ2-2; D might be TRBD1 (6 bases). Trimming stripped 8 bases from V and 3 bases from J, with 13 bases between. From germline, CDR1 is LNHDA and CDR2 SQIVND (reference sequence). This CDR3 has 14 residues. The CDR3 sequence: CASRTQGHTGELFF. CDR3 in DNA: TGTGCCAGTCGGACCCAGGGGCACACCGGGGAGCTGTTTTTT.

The CDR3 nucleotides are TGTGCCAGCAGCCCCTTTTTACAGCGGGAGGGTACTGCCTACGAGCAGTACTTC. This codes for CASSPFLQREGTAYEQYF. J is TRBJ2-7 and V is TRBV4-2; TRBD2 matches at 10 bases. CDR1 and CDR2 from the germline V gene are LGHNA and YNFKEQ. This CDR3 region has 18 residues. Losses at the gene ends were 4 bases for V and 2 bases for J; bases not matched to a gene: 14.